A single sample is the source of the 7 T cell receptor beta chains below, sequenced in a study of blood T cell repertoires in COVID-19. Some clones are missing from TCRdb's copy, which holds only in-frame ones; the method was immunoSEQ multiplex PCR. Of some 460,000 clones listed, around 89% are singletons. Sequencing was performed on peripheral blood. The receptors were gathered from a woman in her twenties or thirties with acute or convalescent COVID-19.

The chain joins TRBV5-1 to TRBJ2-5, with TRBD2 identical over 10 bases. The V and J ends lost 2 bases and 3 bases, in that order; junction bases with no gene match: 4. The CDR3 runs to 15 residues. Germline V gene data show CDR1 as SGHRS and CDR2 as YFSETQ. CDR3 DNA sequence: TGCGCCAGCAGCTTTACTAGCGGGGTAAAAGAGACCCAGTACTTC. The encoded protein is CASSFTSGVKETQYF. Using reference TRBV5-1 and TRBJ2-5 for the parts outside the CDR3, the full variable domain is KAGVTQTPRYLIKTRGQQVTLSCSPISGHRSVSWYQQTPGQGLQFLFEYFSETQRNKGNFPGRFSGRQFSNSRSEMNVSTLELGDSALYLCASSFTSGVKETQYFGPGTRLLVL.

This clone was detected many times. This rearrangement joins TRBV15 to TRBJ1-5; no definite D call. Per the germline V gene, CDR1 is LNHNV and CDR2 is YYDKDF (reference sequence). The CDR3 runs to 15 residues. Trimming removed 0 bases from V and 5 bases from J, with 11 bases in between. The CDR3 nucleotides read TGTGCCACCAGCAGAGATAAAGGGAGACATCAGCCCCAGCATTTT. This gives the protein CATSRDKGRHQPQHF.

On this clone: Other DNA sequences of this sample code for an identical CDR3. The V call is TRBV6-5, the J call TRBJ2-7, with 8 bases lining up with TRBD1. The CDR3 contains 14 residues. V shed 0 bases, J shed 2 bases, and the junction held 0 bases outside the gene matches. Germline assignment: CDR1 MNHEY and CDR2 SVGAGI. The CDR3 DNA follows: TGTGCCAGCAGTTACTCGGACAGGGCCTACGAGCAGTACTTC. Amino acids: CASSYSDRAYEQYF.

This rearrangement joins TRBV6-5 to TRBJ1-1; no clear D. The CDR3 runs to 13 residues. The V gene's germline CDR1 is MNHEY and CDR2 SVGAGI. V was trimmed by 7 bases and J by 1 base, leaving 10 bases between them. The CDR3 reads CASKSDTNTEAFF. Here the CDR3 DNA reads TGTGCCAGCAAAAGTGACACGAACACTGAAGCTTTCTTT.

This chain connects TRBV6-5 to TRBJ1-1; possible D gene TRBD1, 6 bases. Trimming left V 7 bases short and J 1 base short, with 13 bases between. The CDR3 runs to 14 residues. The germline CDR1 and CDR2 sequences are MNHEY and SVGAGI. CDR3 in DNA: TGTGCCAGCAACACCGGGACACAGAACACTGAAGCTTTCTTT. It yields the protein CASNTGTQNTEAFF.

This chain joins TRBV6-6 and TRBJ2-5; possibly TRBD2 for D (5 bases). The CDR3 spans 12 residues. V shed 8 bases and J shed 8 bases, with 15 bases lying between them. Germline CDR1 MNHNY, CDR2 SVGAGI (reference sequence). CDR3 in amino acids: CASGLNRFTQYF. In nucleotides, the CDR3 is TGTGCCAGCGGACTTAATAGATTTACCCAGTACTTC.

The chain combines TRBV5-6 with TRBJ1-1; D ambiguous. CDR3 length equals 17 residues. Germline V gives CDR1 SGHDT, CDR2 YYEEEE. V was pared by 2 bases and J by 0 bases, with 17 bases between. The CDR3 protein is CASSFSLGEGMNTEAFF. CDR3 DNA sequence: TGTGCCAGCAGCTTCTCGTTGGGAGAGGGTATGAACACTGAAGCTTTCTTT.